This TCR beta chain was profiled in a study of shared clonotypes between healthy human individuals. Study-level background: Each donor had three CD4 naive, three CD4 memory, two CD8 naive and one CD8 memory plate.

CDR3 length: 15 amino acids. V was pared by 0 bases and J by 4 bases, with 6 bases of the junction left unmatched. Germline CDR1 SGHTS, CDR2 YDEGEE. Naive CD4+ cells were CD45RA-selected; the remaining cells were memory. Replicate sorted-subset PCRs were loaded with around 200 ng DNA, 31,000 or so T cell genomes. Some clones are missing from TCRdb's copy, which holds only in-frame ones; the method was immunoSEQ multiplex PCR. In the table there are 2 million to 2.5 million clones, approximately 94% of which are singletons. The sequencing sample was made of naive CD4+ T cells sorted from blood. The sample's subset: CD45RA+ positively selected. The chain couples TRBV5-8 to TRBJ1-2, with 7 positions matching TRBD1. The TCR comes from a man aged 18 to 30 in good health. The CDR3 loop reads CASSLGTGTSYGYTF. The CDR3 DNA is TGTGCCAGCAGCTTGGGGACAGGAACCAGCTATGGCTACACCTTC.